The present entry profiles one T cell receptor beta chain with its context. Its antigen remains undetermined. Per-base quality was not reported, and no clone a single base away is much larger than it. The record originates from a study of post-analysis software for immune sequencing data (dated by TCRdb to the mid-2010s). In the study overall: Relapsing-remitting, secondary progressive and progressive-relapsing multiple sclerosis were recorded as disease courses, and subtype annotation was lacking for some patients. Patient repertoires were compared against roughly 12 previously published healthy control repertoires from donors aged about 6 to 27 years. A subset of samples was prepared in parallel using single-end sample barcoding, then pooled and co-amplified after Illumina adapter ligation. The research as a whole found: About 5 TRBV segments, including TRBV5-6, TRBV5-1 and TRBV20-1, were significantly more frequent in patients than controls. The multiple sclerosis patient group was slightly younger than the control group. Significantly lower normalized Chao1 diversity was found in multiple sclerosis patients than in controls, suggesting substantial peripheral T-cell clonal expansion. Direct clustering with F measure showed strong co-clustering of samples prepared in the same batch, prompting a batch-effect correction.

V is pared back by 6 bases and J by 4 bases, with 11 bases lying between the germline termini. Looking up the germline V gene (reference sequence) yields CDR1 MNHEY and CDR2 SMNVEV. The CDR3 holds 13 amino acids from the cysteine to the phenylalanine. Of the read, only the CDR3 DNA is kept; its 39 bases are in frame from base 1. To demonstrate the VDJtools post-analysis software, TCR beta repertoires were profiled from the peripheral blood of 13 young patients with multiple sclerosis. The multiple sclerosis patients were children and adolescents ranging in age from roughly 6 to 15 years. Libraries were prepared through PCR. Reads for this sample came from an Illumina HiSeq 2500. Unique molecular identifiers were incorporated into TCR beta cDNA libraries to reduce PCR and sequencing biases. Every 1 to 10 million input T cells yielded approximately 500,000 cDNA molecules, meaning each molecule approximated one T cell. Patient libraries were prepared and sequenced with the same protocol used for the earlier healthy control dataset. Samples belonging to the same batch were prepared together, multiplexed and sequenced on a shared HiSeq lane. As for how the authors treated the data: MIGEC was used to process the raw barcoded reads, and molecular identifier groups with only a single read were discarded before consensus assembly and CDR3 extraction. Clonotype tables were post-analysed with VDJtools, and diversity was normalized by down-sampling all datasets to the smallest sample size. To correct batch-related cross-sample contamination, repertoire overlap clustering matched CDR3 amino acid sequences but not nucleotide sequences. TCRdb reprocessed the public reads (quality trimming at Q25 with fastp, clone calling with MiXCR) and kept in-frame beta chains. Every CDR3 protein is listed once, alongside the most common genes and DNA of its rows. For this entry, the V and J calls and clone size follow TCRdb and not the study's own pipeline. The table for this sample lists about 430,000 distinct CDR3 sequences; approximately 38% of them were counted only once. The top ten clones comprise approximately 7.7% of the sample.

The V gene is TRBV27 and the J gene is TRBJ2-3, and perhaps TRBD1 as D gene, on 6 matching bases. The clonotype was recovered from a girl aged 2-10 years with multiple sclerosis. Specimen: blood. CDR3 reads: CASSGRGADTQYF. The DNA is as follows: TGTGCCAGCAGCGGCAGGGGTGCAGATACGCAGTATTTT.